A selection of T cell receptor beta chains follows, all from one sample in a study of monozygotic twins with inflammatory bowel disease. TCRdb re-called the 5' RACE reads, yielding one record per CDR3 amino acid sequence without DNA. The clone table shows some 330,000 distinct CDR3 sequences, with the ten largest holding over 5.5%. The source material was blood. The receptor source for this set is a human donor with ulcerative colitis or Crohn's disease, or a healthy co-twin of an affected twin (not recorded which). CDR3s include the opening cysteine and the closing phenylalanine or tryptophan.

j_call | v_call | cdr3_aa
TRBJ2-1 | TRBV20-1 | CSATRRDRGLNEQFF
TRBJ2-3 | TRBV27 | CASENTAKKYF
TRBJ1-4 | TRBV7-9 | CASPGGEKLFF
TRBJ2-1 | TRBV20-1 | CSARQGRGEQFF
TRBJ1-6 | TRBV5-6 | CASSSHPGQGSWPLHF
TRBJ2-1 | TRBV4-2 | CASSQEGWEEQFF
TRBJ2-2 | TRBV28 | CASSSGVRNTGELFF
TRBJ2-7 | TRBV20-1 | CSAKTGSYDQYF
TRBJ1-2 | TRBV18 | CASSPPSVNYGYTF
TRBJ2-7 | TRBV7-2 | CASSSWGEQYF
TRBJ1-3 | TRBV6-5 | CASSYSNFAGGNGNTIYF
TRBJ2-2 | TRBV11-2 | CASSSQFTGELFF
TRBJ1-1 | TRBV5-1 | CASSWGTGAEAFF
TRBJ2-3 | TRBV6-5 | CASSYGEGGGDTQYF
TRBJ1-2 | TRBV4-3 | CASSQGFEGGYTF
TRBJ1-5 | TRBV20-1 | CSATHSRGVGNQPQHF
TRBJ1-1 | TRBV6-1 | CASSARGGNTEAFF
TRBJ2-5 | TRBV3-1 | CASSQQTGLAETQYF
TRBJ1-4 | TRBV2 | CASRDTGAGREKLFF
TRBJ1-3 | TRBV7-6 | CASSLGAGYSGNTIYF
TRBJ2-3 | TRBV9 | CASSVETSGGLDTQYF
TRBJ2-4 | TRBV20-1 | CSARFTGTGDIQYF
TRBJ1-2 | TRBV7-2 | CASRPQTGVGYGYTF
TRBJ2-7 | TRBV30 | CAGGREPYEQYF